Reported below is one T cell receptor (beta chain). These data are taken from a study of technical replicates of blood from a few donors. Germline loops: CDR1 SEHNR, CDR2 FQNEAQ (reference sequence). V dropped 2 bases and J dropped 6 bases, with 10 bases sitting between them. CDR3 length equals 14 residues. The repertoire was sequenced with immunoSEQ multiplex PCR; TCRdb's copy has only in-frame clones and lacks some. This table has roughly 60,000 clones, about 88% appearing once. The rearrangement joins TRBV7-9 to TRBJ1-4, with D possibly matching TRBD1 (5 bases). The TCR comes from a human donor in good health. Some clones in this sample may be carry-over from other donors' samples. The sequenced sample was PBMCs. The CDR3 sequence is CASSLFGADEKLFF. CDR3 nucleotide sequence: TGTGCCAGCAGCTTATTTGGGGCAGATGAAAAACTGTTTTTT. Supplemented by reference TRBV7-9 and TRBJ1-4, the full variable domain reads DTGVSQNPRHKITKRGQNVTFRCDPISEHNRLYWYRQTLGQGPEFLTYFQNEAQLEKSRLLSDRFSAERPKGSFSTLEIQRTEQGDSAMYLCASSLFGADEKLFFGSGTQLSVL.